This T cell receptor beta chain was documented in a study of blood T cell repertoires in COVID-19. Study in general: Acute and convalescent COVID-19 specimens originated in the United States, Italy and Spain. In each case, the material was cDNA or gDNA derived from T cells, B-cell-depleted T cells, or PBMCs.

TCRdb keeps only in-frame clones here, not all; method: immunoSEQ multiplex PCR. Among some 530,000 clones, roughly nine tenths were seen once, and the ten largest hold approximately 8.3%. Each participant's cohort was designated according to participant-reported clinical history. All recovered Cohort 3 donors got two negative PCRs, got clearance, or saw symptom resolution. The CDR3 is made up of 19 amino acids. V is TRBV21-1 and J is TRBJ2-4; TRBD2, the D gene given by the table, was not confirmed from the DNA. TRBV21-1 is designated a pseudogene. The clonotype comes from a woman aged 60-70 years who had recovered from COVID-19. The sample taken for sequencing was PBMCs or T cells enriched from blood (not recorded which). In DNA form, the CDR3 reads TGTGCCAGCAGCAAATATCGGACTAGCGGGGGTAGAACCAAAAACATTCAGTACTTC. Translated: CASSKYRTSGGRTKNIQYF.